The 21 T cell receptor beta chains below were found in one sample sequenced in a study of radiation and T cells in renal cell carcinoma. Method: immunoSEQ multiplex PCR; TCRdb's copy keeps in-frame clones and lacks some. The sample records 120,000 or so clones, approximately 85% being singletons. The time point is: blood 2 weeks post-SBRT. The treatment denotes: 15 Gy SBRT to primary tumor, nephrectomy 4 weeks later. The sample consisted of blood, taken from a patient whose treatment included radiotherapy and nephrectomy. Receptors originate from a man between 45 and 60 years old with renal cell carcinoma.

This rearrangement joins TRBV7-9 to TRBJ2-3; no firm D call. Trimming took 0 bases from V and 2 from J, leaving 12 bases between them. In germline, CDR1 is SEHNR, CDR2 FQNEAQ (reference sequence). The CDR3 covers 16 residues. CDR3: CASSLAPRALTDTQYF. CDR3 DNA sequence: TGTGCCAGCAGCTTAGCGCCAAGGGCCCTCACAGATACGCAGTATTTT. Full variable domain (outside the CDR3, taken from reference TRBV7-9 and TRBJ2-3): DTGVSQNPRHKITKRGQNVTFRCDPISEHNRLYWYRQTLGQGPEFLTYFQNEAQLEKSRLLSDRFSAERPKGSFSTLEIQRTEQGDSAMYLCASSLAPRALTDTQYFGPGTRLTVL.

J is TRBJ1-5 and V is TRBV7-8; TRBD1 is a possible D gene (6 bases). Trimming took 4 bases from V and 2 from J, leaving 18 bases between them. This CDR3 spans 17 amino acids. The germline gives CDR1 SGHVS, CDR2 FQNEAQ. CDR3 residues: CASSSKGRGRGNQPQHF. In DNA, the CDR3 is TGTGCCAGCAGCTCGAAGGGCAGGGGCCGGGGCAATCAGCCCCAGCATTTT.

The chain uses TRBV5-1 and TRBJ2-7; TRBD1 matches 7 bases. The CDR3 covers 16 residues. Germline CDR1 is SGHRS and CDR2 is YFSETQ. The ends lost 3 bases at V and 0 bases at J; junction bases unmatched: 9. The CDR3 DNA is TGCGCCAGCAGCTCCGCCTCCGGGACAGCCTCCTACGAGCAGTACTTC. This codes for CASSSASGTASYEQYF. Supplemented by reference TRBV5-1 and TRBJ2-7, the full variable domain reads KAGVTQTPRYLIKTRGQQVTLSCSPISGHRSVSWYQQTPGQGLQFLFEYFSETQRNKGNFPGRFSGRQFSNSRSEMNVSTLELGDSALYLCASSSASGTASYEQYFGPGTRLTVT.

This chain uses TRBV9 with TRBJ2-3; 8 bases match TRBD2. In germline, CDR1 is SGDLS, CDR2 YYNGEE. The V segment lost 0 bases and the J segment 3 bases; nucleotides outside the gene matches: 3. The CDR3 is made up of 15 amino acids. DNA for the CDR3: TGTGCCAGCAGCGTAGCGGGACTAGGGACAGATACGCAGTATTTT. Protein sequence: CASSVAGLGTDTQYF.

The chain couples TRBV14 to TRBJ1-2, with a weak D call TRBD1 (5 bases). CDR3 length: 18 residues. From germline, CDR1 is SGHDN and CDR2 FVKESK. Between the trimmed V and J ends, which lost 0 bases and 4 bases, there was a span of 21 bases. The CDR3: CASSQDQGSGSGRYGYTF. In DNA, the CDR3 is TGTGCCAGCAGCCAAGATCAAGGATCCGGGTCGGGACGCTATGGCTACACCTTC.

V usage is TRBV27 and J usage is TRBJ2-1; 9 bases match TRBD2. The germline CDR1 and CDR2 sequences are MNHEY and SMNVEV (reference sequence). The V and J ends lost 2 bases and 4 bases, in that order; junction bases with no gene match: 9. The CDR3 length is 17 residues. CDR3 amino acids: CASSLGPGLANYNEQFF. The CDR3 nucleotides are TGTGCCAGCAGTTTAGGTCCCGGACTAGCGAATTACAATGAGCAGTTCTTC.

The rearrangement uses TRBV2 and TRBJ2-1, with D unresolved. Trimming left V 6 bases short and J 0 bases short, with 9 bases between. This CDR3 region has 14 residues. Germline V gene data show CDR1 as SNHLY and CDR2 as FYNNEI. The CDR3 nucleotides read TGTGCCAGCAGGAGTGACCCCTCCTACAATGAGCAGTTCTTC. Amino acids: CASRSDPSYNEQFF.

The CDR3 reads CASSQDPQWGREKLFF. The CDR3 nucleotides are TGTGCCAGCAGCCAAGATCCTCAATGGGGGAGGGAAAAACTGTTTTTT. V is TRBV4-2 and J is TRBJ1-4, with D perhaps TRBD1 (5 bases). Germline V gives CDR1 LGHNA, CDR2 YNFKEQ. V gave up 0 bases and J gave up 8 bases, with 16 bases separating them. The CDR3 is 16 amino acids.

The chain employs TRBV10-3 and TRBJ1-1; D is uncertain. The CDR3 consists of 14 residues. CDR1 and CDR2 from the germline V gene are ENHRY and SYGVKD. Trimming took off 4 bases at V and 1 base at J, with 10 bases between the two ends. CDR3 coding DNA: TGTGCCATCAGTGTGTCAGGTTCGAACACTGAAGCTTTCTTT. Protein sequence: CAISVSGSNTEAFF.

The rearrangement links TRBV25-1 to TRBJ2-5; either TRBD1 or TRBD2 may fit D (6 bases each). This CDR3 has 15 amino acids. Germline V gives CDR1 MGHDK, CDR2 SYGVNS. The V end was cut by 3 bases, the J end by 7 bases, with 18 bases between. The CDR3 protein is CASSDSSRGPGTQYF. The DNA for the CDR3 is TGTGCCAGCAGTGACTCATCCCGGGGGCCGGGGACCCAGTACTTC. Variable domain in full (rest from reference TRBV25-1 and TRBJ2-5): EADIYQTPRYLVIGTGKKITLECSQTMGHDKMYWYQQDPGMELHLIHYSYGVNSTEKGDLSSESTVSRIRTEHFPLTLESARPSHTSQYLCASSDSSRGPGTQYFGPGTRLLVL.

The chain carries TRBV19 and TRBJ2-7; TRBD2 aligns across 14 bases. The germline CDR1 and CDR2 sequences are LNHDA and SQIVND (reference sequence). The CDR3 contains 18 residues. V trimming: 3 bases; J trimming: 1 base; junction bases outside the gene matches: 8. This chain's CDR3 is CASSMTSGRGLSSYEQYF. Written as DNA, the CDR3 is TGTGCCAGTAGTATGACTAGCGGGAGGGGACTAAGTTCCTACGAGCAGTACTTC. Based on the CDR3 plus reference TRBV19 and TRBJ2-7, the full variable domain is DGGITQSPKYLFRKEGQNVTLSCEQNLNHDAMYWYRQDPGQGLRLIYYSQIVNDFQKGDIAEGYSVSREKKESFPLTVTSAQKNPTAFYLCASSMTSGRGLSSYEQYFGPGTRLTVT.

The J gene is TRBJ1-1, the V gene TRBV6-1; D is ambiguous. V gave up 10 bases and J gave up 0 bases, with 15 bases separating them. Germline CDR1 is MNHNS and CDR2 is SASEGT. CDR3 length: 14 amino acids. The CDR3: CANEENGLNTEAFF. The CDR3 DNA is TGTGCCAATGAGGAGAACGGACTGAACACTGAAGCTTTCTTT.

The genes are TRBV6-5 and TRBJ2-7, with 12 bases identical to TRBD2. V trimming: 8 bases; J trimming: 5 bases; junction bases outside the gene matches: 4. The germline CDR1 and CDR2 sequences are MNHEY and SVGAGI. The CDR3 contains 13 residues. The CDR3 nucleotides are TGTGCCAGCCAGACTAGCGGGAGTCACGAGCAGTACTTC. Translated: CASQTSGSHEQYF.

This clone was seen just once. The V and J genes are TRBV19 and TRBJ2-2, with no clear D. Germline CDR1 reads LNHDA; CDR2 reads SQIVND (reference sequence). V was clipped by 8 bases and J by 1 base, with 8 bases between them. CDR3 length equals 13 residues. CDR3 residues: CASSFMNTGELFF. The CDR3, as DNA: TGTGCCAGTTCTTTTATGAACACCGGGGAGCTGTTTTTT.

The CDR3 bases are TGTGCCAGCAGTTTGTGGGCCATTCGGCGGGAGAGGAACACTGAAGCTTTCTTT. Translating gives CASSLWAIRRERNTEAFF. The chain employs TRBV27 and TRBJ1-1; no clear D gene. CDR3 size: 18 residues. V lost 3 bases to trimming and J lost 1 base, with 21 bases between them. In germline, CDR1 is MNHEY, CDR2 SMNVEV (reference sequence).

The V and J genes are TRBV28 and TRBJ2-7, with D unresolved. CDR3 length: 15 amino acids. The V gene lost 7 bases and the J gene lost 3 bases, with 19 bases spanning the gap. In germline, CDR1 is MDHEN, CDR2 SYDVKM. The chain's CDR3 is CASTQQWPPLYEQYF. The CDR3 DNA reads TGTGCCAGCACGCAACAATGGCCCCCTCTCTACGAGCAGTACTTC.

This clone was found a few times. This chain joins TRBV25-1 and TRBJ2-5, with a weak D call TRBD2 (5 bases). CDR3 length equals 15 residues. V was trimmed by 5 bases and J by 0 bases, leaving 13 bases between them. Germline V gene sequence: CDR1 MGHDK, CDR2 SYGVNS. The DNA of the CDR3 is TGTGCCAGCAGTCGTGACTACGGATACCAAGAGACCCAGTACTTC. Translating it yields CASSRDYGYQETQYF. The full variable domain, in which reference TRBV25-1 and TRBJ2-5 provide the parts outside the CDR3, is EADIYQTPRYLVIGTGKKITLECSQTMGHDKMYWYQQDPGMELHLIHYSYGVNSTEKGDLSSESTVSRIRTEHFPLTLESARPSHTSQYLCASSRDYGYQETQYFGPGTRLLVL.

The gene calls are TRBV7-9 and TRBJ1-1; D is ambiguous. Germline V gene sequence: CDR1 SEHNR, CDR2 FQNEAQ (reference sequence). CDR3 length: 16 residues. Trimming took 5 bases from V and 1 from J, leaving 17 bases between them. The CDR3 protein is CASSPPMGRRNTEAFF. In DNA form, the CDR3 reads TGTGCCAGCAGCCCCCCAATGGGCAGGAGGAACACTGAAGCTTTCTTT.

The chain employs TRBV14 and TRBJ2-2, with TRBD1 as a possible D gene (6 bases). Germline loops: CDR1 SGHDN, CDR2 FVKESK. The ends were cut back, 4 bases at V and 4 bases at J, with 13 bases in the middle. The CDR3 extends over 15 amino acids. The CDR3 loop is CASSPFQGSTGELFF. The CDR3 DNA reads TGTGCCAGCAGCCCCTTCCAGGGGTCCACCGGGGAGCTGTTTTTT.

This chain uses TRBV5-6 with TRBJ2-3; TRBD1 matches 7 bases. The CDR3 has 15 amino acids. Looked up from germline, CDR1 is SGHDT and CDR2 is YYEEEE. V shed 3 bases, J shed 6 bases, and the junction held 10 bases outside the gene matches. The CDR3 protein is CASSSRDRTQDTQYF. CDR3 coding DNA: TGTGCCAGCAGCTCACGGGACAGAACCCAGGATACGCAGTATTTT.

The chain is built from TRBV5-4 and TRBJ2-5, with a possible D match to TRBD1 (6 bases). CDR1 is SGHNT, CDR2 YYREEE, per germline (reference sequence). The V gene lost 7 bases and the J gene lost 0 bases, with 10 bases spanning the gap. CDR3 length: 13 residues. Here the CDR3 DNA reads TGTGCCAGCCAAAGGGGGAACCAAGAGACCCAGTACTTC. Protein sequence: CASQRGNQETQYF.